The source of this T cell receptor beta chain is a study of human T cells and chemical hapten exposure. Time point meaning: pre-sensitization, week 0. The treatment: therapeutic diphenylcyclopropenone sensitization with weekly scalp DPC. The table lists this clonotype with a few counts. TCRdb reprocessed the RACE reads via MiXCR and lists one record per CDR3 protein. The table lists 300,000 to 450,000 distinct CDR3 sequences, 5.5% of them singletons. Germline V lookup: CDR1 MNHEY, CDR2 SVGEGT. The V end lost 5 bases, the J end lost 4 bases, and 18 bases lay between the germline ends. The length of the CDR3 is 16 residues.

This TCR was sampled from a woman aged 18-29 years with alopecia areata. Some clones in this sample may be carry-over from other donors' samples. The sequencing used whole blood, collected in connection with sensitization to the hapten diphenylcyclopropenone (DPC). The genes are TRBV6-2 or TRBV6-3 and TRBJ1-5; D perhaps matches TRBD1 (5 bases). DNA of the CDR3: TGTGCCAGCAGTCCCTATTACAACCGGGGGAATCAGCCCCAGCATTTT. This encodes CASSPYYNRGNQPQHF.